The sequence of this T cell receptor (beta chain) was determined in a study of graft-versus-host responses after intestinal transplantation. The sample holds one count of this clone. Its specificity is not known. Per the germline V gene, CDR1 is SGDLS and CDR2 is YYNGEE. The J segment lost 6 bases and the V segment lost 1 base, leaving 6 bases of the junction unmatched. The CDR3 is 14 residues long. The data were produced by immunoSEQ multiplex PCR, yet TCRdb's version contains in-frame clones alone and is incomplete. The repertoire includes around 96,000 clones, 80% to 95% of them detected once, and 0.17% sits in the top ten.

The TCR sequence derives from a human donor who received an intestinal transplant. The source was unstimulated CD4+ T cells sorted from spleen or lymph node cells, collected before intestinal transplant. This rearrangement joins TRBV9 to TRBJ2-5; 7 bases agree with TRBD2. The CDR3 reads CASSVTSVVQTQYF. In DNA form, the CDR3 reads TGTGCCAGCAGCGTAACTAGCGTGGTTCAGACCCAGTACTTC.